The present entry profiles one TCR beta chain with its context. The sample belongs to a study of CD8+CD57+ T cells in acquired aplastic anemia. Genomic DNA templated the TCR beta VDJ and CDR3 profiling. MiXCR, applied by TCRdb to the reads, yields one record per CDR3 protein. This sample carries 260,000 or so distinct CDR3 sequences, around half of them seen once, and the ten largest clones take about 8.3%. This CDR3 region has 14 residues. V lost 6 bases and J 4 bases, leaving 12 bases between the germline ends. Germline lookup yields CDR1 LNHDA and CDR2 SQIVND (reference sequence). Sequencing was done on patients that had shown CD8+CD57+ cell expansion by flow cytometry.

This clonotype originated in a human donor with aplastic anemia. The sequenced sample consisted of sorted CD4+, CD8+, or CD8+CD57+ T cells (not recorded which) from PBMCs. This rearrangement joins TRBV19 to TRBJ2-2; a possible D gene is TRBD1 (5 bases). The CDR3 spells CASRPLGATGELFF. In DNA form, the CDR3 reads TGTGCCAGTAGGCCCCTAGGGGCCACCGGGGAGCTGTTTTTT.